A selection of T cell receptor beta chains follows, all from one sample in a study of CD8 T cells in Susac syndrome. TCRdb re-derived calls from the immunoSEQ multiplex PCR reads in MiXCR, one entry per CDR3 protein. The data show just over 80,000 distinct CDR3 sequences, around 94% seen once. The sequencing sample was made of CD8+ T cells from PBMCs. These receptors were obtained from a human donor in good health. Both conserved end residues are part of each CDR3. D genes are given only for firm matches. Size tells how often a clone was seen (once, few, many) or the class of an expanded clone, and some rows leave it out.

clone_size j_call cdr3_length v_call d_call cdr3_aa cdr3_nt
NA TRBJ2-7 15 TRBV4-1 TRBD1 CASSQAGTGGYEQYF TGCGCCAGCAGCCAAGCCGGGACAGGGGGTTACGAGCAGTACTTC
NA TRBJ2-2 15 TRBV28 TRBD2 CASQWTSGRIGELFF TGTGCCAGTCAATGGACTAGCGGGAGGATCGGGGAGCTGTTTTTT
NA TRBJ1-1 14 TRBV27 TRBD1 CASSIGQGNTEAFF TGTGCCAGCAGTATCGGACAGGGAAACACTGAAGCTTTCTTT
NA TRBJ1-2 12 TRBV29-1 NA CSETDGNYGYTF TGCAGCGAAACGGACGGTAACTATGGCTACACCTTC
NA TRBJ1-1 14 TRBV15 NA CATSISSFRTEAFF TGTGCCACCAGCATCTCGTCCTTCCGCACTGAAGCTTTCTTT
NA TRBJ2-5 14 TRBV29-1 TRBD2 CSVEPRGSTETQYF TGCAGCGTTGAACCCCGCGGGAGTACGGAGACCCAGTACTTC
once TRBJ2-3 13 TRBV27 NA CASTAPTRDTQYF TGTGCCAGCACCGCACCTACGAGGGATACGCAGTATTTT
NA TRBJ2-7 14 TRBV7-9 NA CASRGGGGSYEQYF TGTGCCAGCCGAGGAGGTGGGGGTTCCTACGAGCAGTACTTC
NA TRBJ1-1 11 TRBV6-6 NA CASSYSAEAFF TGTGCCAGCAGTTACTCAGCTGAAGCTTTCTTT
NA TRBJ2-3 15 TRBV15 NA CATSRDPGSSDTQYF TGTGCCACCAGCAGAGATCCGGGGAGTTCAGATACGCAGTATTTT
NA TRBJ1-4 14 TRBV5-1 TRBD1 CASSLRQGREKLFF TGCGCCAGCAGCTTAAGACAGGGTCGCGAAAAACTGTTTTTT
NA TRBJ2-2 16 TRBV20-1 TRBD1 CSARPRDRANTGELFF TGCAGTGCTAGGCCACGGGACAGGGCTAACACCGGGGAGCTGTTTTTT
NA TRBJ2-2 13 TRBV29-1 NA CSVVAENTGELFF TGCAGCGTGGTAGCGGAGAACACCGGGGAGCTGTTTTTT
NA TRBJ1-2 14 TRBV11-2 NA CASSFGTAVYGYTF TGTGCCAGCAGCTTCGGGACGGCAGTCTATGGCTACACCTTC
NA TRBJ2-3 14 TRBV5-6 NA CASSIGPLTDTQYF TGTGCCAGCAGCATCGGGCCCCTCACAGATACGCAGTATTTT
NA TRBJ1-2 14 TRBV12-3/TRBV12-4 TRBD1 CASQPGQANYGYTF TGTGCCAGTCAACCGGGACAGGCGAACTATGGCTACACCTTC
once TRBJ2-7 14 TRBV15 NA CATSTQRGGYEQYF TGTGCCACCAGCACCCAACGAGGGGGCTACGAGCAGTACTTC
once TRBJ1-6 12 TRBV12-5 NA CASGDGPGPLHF TGTGCTAGTGGTGACGGGCCCGGACCCCTCCACTTT